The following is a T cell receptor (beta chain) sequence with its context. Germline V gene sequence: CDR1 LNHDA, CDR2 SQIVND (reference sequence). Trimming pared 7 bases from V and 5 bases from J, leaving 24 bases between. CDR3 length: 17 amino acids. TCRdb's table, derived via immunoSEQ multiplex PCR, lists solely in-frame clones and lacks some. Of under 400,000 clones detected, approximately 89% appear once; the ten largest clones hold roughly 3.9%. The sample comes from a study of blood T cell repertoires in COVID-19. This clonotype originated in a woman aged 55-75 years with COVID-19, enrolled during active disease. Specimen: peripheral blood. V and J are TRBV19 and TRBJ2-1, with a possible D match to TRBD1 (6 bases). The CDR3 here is CASIPTQGHLTNNEQFF. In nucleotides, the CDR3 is TGTGCCAGTATCCCAACCCAGGGACACCTAACAAACAATGAGCAGTTCTTC.